Listed below are T cell receptor beta chains from one sample, sequenced in a study of early T cells in non-severe SARS-CoV-2 infection. TCRdb analysed the 5' RACE reads with MiXCR anew, one entry per CDR3 protein. The sample records tens of thousands of distinct CDR3 sequences, under 15% being singletons. Sequenced material: whole blood. Receptor source: an adult who was a healthcare worker with PCR-confirmed SARS-CoV-2 infection or an uninfected control (not recorded which). Each CDR3 is given with its conserved first and last residue. D genes are given only for firm matches. A row's size may be missing; if present it is once, few, many or a size class.

clone_size: many; v_call: TRBV7-6; j_call: TRBJ1-1; d_call: TRBD1; cdr3_nt: TGTGCCAGCAGCCGATTAAACAGGGGAACTGAAGCTTTCTTT; cdr3_aa: CASSRLNRGTEAFF
clone_size: .; v_call: TRBV12-3/TRBV12-4; j_call: TRBJ1-4; d_call: .; cdr3_nt: TGTGCCAGCCTCACCACGGGTCCGGGACTAGCGGAAAAACTGTTTTTT; cdr3_aa: CASLTTGPGLAEKLFF
clone_size: .; v_call: TRBV29-1; j_call: TRBJ2-5; d_call: TRBD2; cdr3_nt: TGCAGCGTTGAAGATCTGAAGCGGGGCATCCAAGAGACCCAGTACTTC; cdr3_aa: CSVEDLKRGIQETQYF
clone_size: many; v_call: TRBV7-9; j_call: TRBJ2-7; d_call: .; cdr3_nt: TGTGCCAGCAGCTTGACTGGCAGCGAGTCCTACGAGCAGTACTTC; cdr3_aa: CASSLTGSESYEQYF
clone_size: many; v_call: TRBV29-1; j_call: TRBJ2-1; d_call: .; cdr3_nt: TGCAGCGTTGAAGGATCCGAGACGACGGAGAGAAATGAGCAGTTCTTC; cdr3_aa: CSVEGSETTERNEQFF
clone_size: few; v_call: TRBV28; j_call: TRBJ1-3; d_call: .; cdr3_nt: TGTGCCAGCAGAACACCTGACAGAACTGGAAACACCATATATTTT; cdr3_aa: CASRTPDRTGNTIYF
clone_size: many; v_call: TRBV29-1; j_call: TRBJ1-2; d_call: .; cdr3_nt: TGCAGCGGGCGAGGGCCTAACTATGGCTACACCTTC; cdr3_aa: CSGRGPNYGYTF
clone_size: .; v_call: TRBV27; j_call: TRBJ2-7; d_call: .; cdr3_nt: TGTGCCAGCAGTTTAAAGGGACTCGGAACTTACGAGCAGTACTTC; cdr3_aa: CASSLKGLGTYEQYF
clone_size: .; v_call: TRBV11-3; j_call: TRBJ1-1; d_call: .; cdr3_nt: TGTGCCAGCAGCTTAGCGGGGGGTGCTGAAGCTTTCTTT; cdr3_aa: CASSLAGGAEAFF
clone_size: .; v_call: TRBV6-5; j_call: TRBJ2-7; d_call: .; cdr3_nt: TGTGCCAGCAGTTACCACGGTAGTTTGGCCGAGCAGTACTTC; cdr3_aa: CASSYHGSLAEQYF
clone_size: many; v_call: TRBV12-3/TRBV12-4; j_call: TRBJ1-1; d_call: TRBD1; cdr3_nt: TGTGCCAGCAGTCCGGGACAGGGGAACACTGAAGCTTTCTTT; cdr3_aa: CASSPGQGNTEAFF
clone_size: .; v_call: TRBV19; j_call: TRBJ1-2; d_call: .; cdr3_nt: TGTGCCAGTACCCCATATGAGACCCGTGATCTCTATGGCTACACCTTC; cdr3_aa: CASTPYETRDLYGYTF
clone_size: many; v_call: TRBV12-3/TRBV12-4; j_call: TRBJ1-2; d_call: TRBD1; cdr3_nt: TGTGCCAGCAGTTCGGACAGGGTCCGGTATGGCTACACCTTC; cdr3_aa: CASSSDRVRYGYTF
clone_size: .; v_call: TRBV20-1; j_call: TRBJ2-7; d_call: TRBD1; cdr3_nt: TGCAGTGCTAGACTAGACAGGGCCGAGCAGTACTTC; cdr3_aa: CSARLDRAEQYF
clone_size: .; v_call: TRBV20-1; j_call: TRBJ2-7; d_call: TRBD2; cdr3_nt: TGCAGTGCTACGACTAGCGGGAGGGCCCAGAAATCCTACGAGCAGTACTTC; cdr3_aa: CSATTSGRAQKSYEQYF
clone_size: .; v_call: TRBV12-3/TRBV12-4; j_call: TRBJ2-7; d_call: .; cdr3_nt: TGTGCCAGCAGTCCACCGGGACTGTGCTACGAGCAGTACTTC; cdr3_aa: CASSPPGLCYEQYF
clone_size: many; v_call: TRBV7-9; j_call: TRBJ2-6; d_call: .; cdr3_nt: TGTGCCAGCAGCTTAGATAGGGACTCTGGGGCCAACGTCCTGACTTTC; cdr3_aa: CASSLDRDSGANVLTF